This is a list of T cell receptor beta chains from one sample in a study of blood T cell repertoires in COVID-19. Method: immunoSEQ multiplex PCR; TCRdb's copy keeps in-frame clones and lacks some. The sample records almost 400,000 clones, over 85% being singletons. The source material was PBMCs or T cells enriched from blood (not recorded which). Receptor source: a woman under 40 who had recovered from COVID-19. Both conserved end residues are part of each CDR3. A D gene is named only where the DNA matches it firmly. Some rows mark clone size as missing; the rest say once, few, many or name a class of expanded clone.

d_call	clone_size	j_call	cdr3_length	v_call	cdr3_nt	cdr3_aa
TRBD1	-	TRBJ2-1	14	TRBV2	TGTGCCAGCAGGCTAGAGGGGGCTAGGAATGAGCAGTTCTTC	CASRLEGARNEQFF
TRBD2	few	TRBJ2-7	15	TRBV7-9	TGTGCCAGCAGCTCTAGAGCGGGGGGGTCCTACGAGCAGTACTTC	CASSSRAGGSYEQYF
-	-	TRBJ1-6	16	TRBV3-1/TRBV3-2	TGTGCCAGCAGCCTCCGATTAGGGGGTTCTGGTTCACCCCTCCACTTT	CASSLRLGGSGSPLHF
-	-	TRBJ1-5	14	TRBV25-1	TGTGCCAGCAGCACGACAGGTAGCAATCAGCCCCAGCATTTT	CASSTTGSNQPQHF
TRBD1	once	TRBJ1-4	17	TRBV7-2	TGTGCCAGCAGCCTGACAGGGTGGTTAAGGCGTGGTGAAAAACTGTTTTTT	CASSLTGWLRRGEKLFF
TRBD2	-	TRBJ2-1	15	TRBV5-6	TGTGCCAGCAGCTTGTTAACGGGGGGGCCGGATGAGCAGTTCTTC	CASSLLTGGPDEQFF
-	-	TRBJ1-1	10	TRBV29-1	TGCAGCGTTGTGGGGCCCGAAGCTTTCTTT	CSVVGPEAFF
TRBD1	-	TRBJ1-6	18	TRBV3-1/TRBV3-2	TGTGCCAGCAGCCAGAAGACAGGGCTCGGATCCTTGAATTCACCCCTCCACTTT	CASSQKTGLGSLNSPLHF
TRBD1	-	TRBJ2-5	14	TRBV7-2	TGTGCCAGCAGCGAGGGACAGGGCCAAGAGACCCAGTACTTC	CASSEGQGQETQYF
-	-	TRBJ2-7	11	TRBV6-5	TGTGCTTCGGACAAAGCCTACGAGCAGTACTTC	CASDKAYEQYF
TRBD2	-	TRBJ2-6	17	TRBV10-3	TGTGCCATCAGTCTAGCGGGAGGGAGCTCTGGGGCCAACGTCCTGACTTTC	CAISLAGGSSGANVLTF
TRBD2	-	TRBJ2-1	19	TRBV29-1	TGCAGCGTTGAAGTAGGACTAGCGGGGGACTCACTCTCCTACAATGAGCAGTTCTTC	CSVEVGLAGDSLSYNEQFF
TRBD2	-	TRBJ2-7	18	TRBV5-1	TGCGCCAGCAGCTTGGTATCCACACTAGCGGGAGGTCCCCACGAGCAGTACTTC	CASSLVSTLAGGPHEQYF
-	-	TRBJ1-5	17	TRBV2	TGTGCCAGCAGTCCCTCCCTGGCAGGCGTGTTCAACCAGCCCCAGCATTTT	CASSPSLAGVFNQPQHF
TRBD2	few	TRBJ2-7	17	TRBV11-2	TGTGCCAGCAGCTTAGCGACCTCTAGCGGGGCAACCTACGAGCAGTACTTC	CASSLATSSGATYEQYF
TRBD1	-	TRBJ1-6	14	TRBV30	TGTGCCTGGGCTGCGGGACAGGGGATTTCACCCCTCCACTTT	CAWAAGQGISPLHF
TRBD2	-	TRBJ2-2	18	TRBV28	TGTGCCAGCAGGGGACTAGCGGGAGGGAACGCGAACACCGGGGAGCTGTTTTTT	CASRGLAGGNANTGELFF
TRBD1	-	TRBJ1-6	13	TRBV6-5	TGTGCCAGCCACAGGGGTTATGGTTCACCCCTCCACTTT	CASHRGYGSPLHF
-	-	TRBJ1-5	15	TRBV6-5	TGTGCCAGCACTCTTTCCAGGGGTAGCAATCAGCCCCAGCATTTT	CASTLSRGSNQPQHF
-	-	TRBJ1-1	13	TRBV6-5	TGTGCCAGCAGCTCAGGGGAATCGGGGAAAGCTTTCTTT	CASSSGESGKAFF
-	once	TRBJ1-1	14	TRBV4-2	TGTGCCAGCAGCCATTCACAGGGATACACTGAAGCTTTCTTT	CASSHSQGYTEAFF
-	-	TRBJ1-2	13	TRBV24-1	TGTGCCACCAGTGATTTAACAGGGAATGGCTACACCTTC	CATSDLTGNGYTF
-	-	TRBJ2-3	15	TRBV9	TGTGCCAGCAGCGTAGACAGCTCCACCACAGATACGCAGTATTTT	CASSVDSSTTDTQYF
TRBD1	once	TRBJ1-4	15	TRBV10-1	TGCGCCAGCCCTCGGGAAACAGGGGTTATTGAAAAACTGTTTTTT	CASPRETGVIEKLFF
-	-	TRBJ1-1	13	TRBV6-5	TGTGCCAGCAGAACGACTATGAACACTGAAGCTTTCTTT	CASRTTMNTEAFF
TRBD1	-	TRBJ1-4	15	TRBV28	TGTGCCAGCAGTTTCTACCGGGACAGGGGTGAAAAACTGTTTTTT	CASSFYRDRGEKLFF